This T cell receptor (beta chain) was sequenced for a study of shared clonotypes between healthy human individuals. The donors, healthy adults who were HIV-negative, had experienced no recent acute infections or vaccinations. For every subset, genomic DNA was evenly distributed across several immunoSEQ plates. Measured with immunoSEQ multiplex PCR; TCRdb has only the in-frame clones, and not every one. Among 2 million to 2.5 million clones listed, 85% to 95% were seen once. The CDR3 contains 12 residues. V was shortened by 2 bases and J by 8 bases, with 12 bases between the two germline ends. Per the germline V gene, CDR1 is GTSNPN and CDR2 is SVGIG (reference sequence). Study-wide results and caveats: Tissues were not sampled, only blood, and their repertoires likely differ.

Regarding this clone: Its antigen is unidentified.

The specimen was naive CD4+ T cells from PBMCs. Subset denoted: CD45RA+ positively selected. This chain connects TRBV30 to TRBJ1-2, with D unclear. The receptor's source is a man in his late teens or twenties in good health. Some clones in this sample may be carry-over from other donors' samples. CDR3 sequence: CAWSSQSGGYTF. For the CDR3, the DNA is TGTGCCTGGAGTTCACAATCGGGAGGCTACACCTTC.